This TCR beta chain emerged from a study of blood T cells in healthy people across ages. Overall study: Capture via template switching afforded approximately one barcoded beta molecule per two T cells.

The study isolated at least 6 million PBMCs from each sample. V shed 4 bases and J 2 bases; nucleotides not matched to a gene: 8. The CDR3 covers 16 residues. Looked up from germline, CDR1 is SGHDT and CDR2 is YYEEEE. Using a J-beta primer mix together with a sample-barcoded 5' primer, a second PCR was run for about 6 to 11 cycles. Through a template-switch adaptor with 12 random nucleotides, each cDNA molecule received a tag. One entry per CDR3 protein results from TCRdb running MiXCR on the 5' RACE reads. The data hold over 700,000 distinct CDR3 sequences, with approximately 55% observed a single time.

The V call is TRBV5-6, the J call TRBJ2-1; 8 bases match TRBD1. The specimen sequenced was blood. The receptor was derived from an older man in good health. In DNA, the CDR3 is TGTGCCAGCAGCGTATACAGGGGGTTAACCTACAATGAGCAGTTCTTC. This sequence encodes CASSVYRGLTYNEQFF.